This T cell receptor (beta chain) comes out of a study of identical twins (dated by TCRdb to 2016 to 2017). For the wider study: To test whether fetal clonotypes persist, this study deep-sequenced TCR alpha and beta repertoires from monozygotic twins, from unrelated adults of various ages, and from cord blood. Replicate twin experiments were performed at different times using different library preparation protocols to rule out contamination.

To note about this clonotype: Its antigen remains undetermined. No base quality values were provided; no much bigger clone lies one nucleotide off.

Paper-wide results and their limitations: Compared with coincidental sharing between unrelated individuals, out-of-frame TCR alpha sequences shared between twins had an excess of sequences with low generation probability. Because the same donors could not be followed over many years, the conclusions relied on cross-sectional statistical analysis. In monozygotic twins, out-of-frame TCR alpha sharing was systematically underestimated by recombination models, although the models agreed with sharing between unrelated individuals. Excess twin sharing in beta out-of-frame sequences was weaker because fewer shared sequences lowered the signal-to-noise ratio. Invariant T cells such as MAIT and iNKT could partly confound zero-insertion analyses, though diverse VJ usage argued against this for most clonotypes. Abundant cord blood beta clonotypes had fewer insertions, young adult naive repertoires showed a similar but weaker trend, and memory repertoires showed no such trend.

Every donor in the study was a healthy Caucasian. Three pairs of female monozygotic twins, all aged roughly 18 to 29 years, were included in the twin cohort. Positive isolation kits from Invitrogen were used to isolate CD4+ and CD8+ T cell populations. The V end gives up 5 bases and the J end 2 bases, leaving 11 bases in the junction not matched to a gene. Including cysteine and phenylalanine, the CDR3 has 18 amino acids. This entry keeps only the CDR3 DNA: 54 bases, framed from base 1. CDR1 and CDR2 are drawn from the germline V gene: SGHAT, FQNNGV. The library was prepared using 5' RACE. Reads for this sample came from an Illumina HiSeq 2000. Template switching introduced a universal primer binding site; the final cDNA contained a unique molecular identifier, enabling accurate counting of TCR cDNA molecules. First-strand cDNA for TCR alpha and beta chains was synthesized from specific primers in the conserved constant-segment region. Each cDNA library was double barcoded, with a SMART-Mk sample barcode plus Illumina barcodes, to control for contamination. Two successive PCR steps introduced TruSeq adapter sequences along with Illumina sample barcodes. The Illumina HiSeq platform was used with custom primers to sequence TCR alpha and beta cDNA libraries. The authors' pipeline ran thus. Raw reads were processed with MiGEC to extract unique molecular identifiers, and MiXCR was used to determine CDR3 positions. For each individual, recombination models were inferred using an EM algorithm with the repgenHMM and IGoR tools. Shared clonotypes were analyzed with the tcR package in R, and sharing was normalized by the product of cloneset sizes. Out-of-frame nonproductive sequences were analyzed to study raw recombination free of thymic and clonal selection effects. TCRdb itself trimmed the public reads at Q25 with fastp, ran MiXCR and retained productive beta chains. Rows with one shared CDR3 protein collapse into an entry with the most common genes and DNA. In this record, the V and J calls reflect TCRdb's handling and not the investigators' own analysis. In all, the sample holds 500,000 to 650,000 distinct CDR3 sequences, and around 20% of those were seen once. 0.48% of the sample comes from the top ten.

The sample also formed part of further work on yellow fever vaccine responses in identical twins. The second study also describes: The authors reported that the T cell response to vaccination in identical twins appeared partly convergent and partly personalized. Focusing on identical twins, the study followed the T cell clones that responded to the vaccine, and did so with precision.

This TCR derives from a woman aged 18-29 years in good health. Sequencing was done on a sample of CD4+ T cells sorted from blood. The chain is assembled from TRBV11-2 and TRBJ2-5; 13 bases in the junction line up with TRBD2. The CDR3 reads as follows: CASSATGLAGILQETQYF. In nucleotides, the sequence is TGTGCCAGCAGCGCGACGGGACTAGCGGGGATACTACAAGAGACCCAGTACTTC.